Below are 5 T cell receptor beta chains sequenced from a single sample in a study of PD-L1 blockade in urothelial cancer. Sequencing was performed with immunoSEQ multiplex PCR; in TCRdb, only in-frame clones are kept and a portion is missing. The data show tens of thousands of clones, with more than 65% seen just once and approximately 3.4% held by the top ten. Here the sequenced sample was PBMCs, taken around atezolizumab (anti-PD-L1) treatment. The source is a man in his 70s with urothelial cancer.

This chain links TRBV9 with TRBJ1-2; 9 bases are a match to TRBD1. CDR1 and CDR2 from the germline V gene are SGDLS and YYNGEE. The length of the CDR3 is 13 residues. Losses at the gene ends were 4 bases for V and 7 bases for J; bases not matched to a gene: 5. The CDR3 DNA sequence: TGTGCCAGCAGCCCCGGGACAGGGTTTGGCTACACCTTC. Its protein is CASSPGTGFGYTF.

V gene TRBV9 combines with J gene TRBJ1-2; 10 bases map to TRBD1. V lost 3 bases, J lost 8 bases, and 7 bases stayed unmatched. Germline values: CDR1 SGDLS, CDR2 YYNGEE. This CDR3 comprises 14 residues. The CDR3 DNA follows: TGTGCCAGCAGCGCTGGGACAGGGGCACGGGGCTACACCTTC. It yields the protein CASSAGTGARGYTF.

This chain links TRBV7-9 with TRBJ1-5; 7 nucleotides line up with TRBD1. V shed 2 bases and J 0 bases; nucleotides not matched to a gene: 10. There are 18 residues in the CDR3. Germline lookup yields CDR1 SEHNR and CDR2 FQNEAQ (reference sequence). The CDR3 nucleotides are TGTGCCAGCAGCTTACCCAGCGTCGGGGACAGTAGCAATCAGCCCCAGCATTTT. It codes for CASSLPSVGDSSNQPQHF.

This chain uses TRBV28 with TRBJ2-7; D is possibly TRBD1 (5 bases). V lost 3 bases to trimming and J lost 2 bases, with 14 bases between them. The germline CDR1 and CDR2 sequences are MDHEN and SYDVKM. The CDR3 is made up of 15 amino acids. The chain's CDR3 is CASSFRDSFPYEQYF. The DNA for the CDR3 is TGTGCCAGCAGTTTCCGCGACAGTTTCCCCTACGAGCAGTACTTC.

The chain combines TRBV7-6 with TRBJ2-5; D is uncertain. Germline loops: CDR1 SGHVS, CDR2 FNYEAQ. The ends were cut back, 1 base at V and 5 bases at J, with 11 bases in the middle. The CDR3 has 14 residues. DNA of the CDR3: TGTGCCAGCAGCTTAGGCGGTGGTTGGGAGACCCAGTACTTC. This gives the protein CASSLGGGWETQYF.